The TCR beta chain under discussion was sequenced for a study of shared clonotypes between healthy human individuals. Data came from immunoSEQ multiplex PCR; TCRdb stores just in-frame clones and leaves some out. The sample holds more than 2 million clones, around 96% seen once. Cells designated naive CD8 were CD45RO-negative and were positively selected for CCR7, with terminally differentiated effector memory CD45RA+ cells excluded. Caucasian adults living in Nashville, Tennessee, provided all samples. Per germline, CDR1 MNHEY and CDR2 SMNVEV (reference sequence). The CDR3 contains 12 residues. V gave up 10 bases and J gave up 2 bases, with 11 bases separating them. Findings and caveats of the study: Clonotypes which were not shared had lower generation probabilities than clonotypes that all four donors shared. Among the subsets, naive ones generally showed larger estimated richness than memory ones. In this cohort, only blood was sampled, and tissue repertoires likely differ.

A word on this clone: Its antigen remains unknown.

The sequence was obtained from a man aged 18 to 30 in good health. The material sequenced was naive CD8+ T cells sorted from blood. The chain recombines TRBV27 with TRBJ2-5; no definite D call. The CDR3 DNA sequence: TGTGCCACCCATGACTCACAAGAGACCCAGTACTTC. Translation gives CATHDSQETQYF.